The 22 T cell receptor beta chains below were found in one sample sequenced in a study of T cells after yellow fever vaccination. TCRdb analysed the 5' RACE reads with MiXCR anew, one entry per CDR3 protein. The sample holds roughly 160,000 distinct CDR3 sequences, more than 5.5% seen once. Sequenced material: CD4+ T cells sorted from PBMCs, taken 5 days after the first yellow fever vaccination. All receptors come from a man aged 18 to 30 who received the YFV17D yellow fever vaccine.

This clonotype was detected ten times or more. The chain is built from TRBV29-1 and TRBJ2-5, with D possibly TRBD2 on 7 matching bases. Germline CDR1 and CDR2: SQVTM and ANQGSEA. CDR3 size: 12 residues. The ends were cut back, 6 bases at V and 6 bases at J, with 14 bases in the middle. The CDR3 DNA reads as TGCAGCGTAGGAGGGGGGGCGAAGACCCAGTACTTC. It yields the protein CSVGGGAKTQYF.

CDR3 sequence (DNA): TGCGCCAGCAGCTTTGGGGGTATGAATCAGCCCCAGCATTTT. This encodes CASSFGGMNQPQHF. The chain couples TRBV5-1 to TRBJ1-5; D perhaps matches TRBD1 (5 bases). The germline V and J ends were trimmed by 2 bases and 4 bases, with 10 bases remaining between them. The CDR3 has 14 residues. The germline V gene has CDR1 SGHRS and CDR2 YFSETQ.

Ten or more counts support this clonotype. The genes are TRBV7-2 and TRBJ2-3; 9 nucleotides align to TRBD1. The CDR3 is 16 amino acids. J was trimmed by 1 base and V by 5 bases; bases with no gene match: 7. Germline V gene lookup returns CDR1 SGHTA and CDR2 FQGNSA. The CDR3 region has the DNA TGTGCCAGCAGCGGCACGCGGACAGGGGGCACAGATACGCAGTATTTT. This translates into CASSGTRTGGTDTQYF. The whole variable domain, filled in from reference TRBV7-2 and TRBJ2-3, reads GAGVSQSPSNKVTEKGKDVELRCDPISGHTALYWYRQSLGQGLEFLIYFQGNSAPDKSGLPSDRFSAERTGGSVSTLTIQRTQQEDSAVYLCASSGTRTGGTDTQYFGPGTRLTVL.

The gene calls are TRBV12-3 or TRBV12-4 and TRBJ2-1, with D perhaps given as TRBD1 or TRBD2 (5 bases each). The V gene lost 6 bases and the J gene lost 0 bases, with 9 bases spanning the gap. The CDR3 is 14 residues long. CDR3 DNA: TGTGCCAGCAGCGGGACCAGCTCCTACAATGAGCAGTTCTTC. Amino acid sequence: CASSGTSSYNEQFF.

CDR3 DNA sequence: TGTGCCAGCAGGACCCTTGGACAGGGAAACACTGAAGCTTTCTTT. This gives the protein CASRTLGQGNTEAFF. The chain recombines TRBV3-1 with TRBJ1-1; 8 bases match TRBD1. Germline V gives CDR1 LGHDT, CDR2 YNNKEL (reference sequence). CDR3 length: 15 amino acids. With 6 bases clipped from V and 2 bases from J, the junction kept 8 bases outside the gene matches.

This clonotype was seen repeatedly, ten times or more. J is TRBJ2-2 and V is TRBV7-3; D might be TRBD1 (6 bases). Trimming took off 2 bases at V and 2 bases at J, with 15 bases between the two ends. The CDR3 has 17 residues. Germline-derived CDR1 and CDR2 are SGHTA and FQGTGA. As DNA, the CDR3 is TGTGCCAGCAGCTTACCGAAGGACAGAGCCAACACCGGGGAGCTGTTTTTT. Translation gives CASSLPKDRANTGELFF. Supplemented by reference TRBV7-3 and TRBJ2-2, the full variable domain reads GAGVSQTPSNKVTEKGKYVELRCDPISGHTALYWYRQSLGQGPEFLIYFQGTGAADDSGLPNDRFFAVRPEGSVSTLKIQRTERGDSAVYLCASSLPKDRANTGELFFGEGSRLTVL.

This clonotype was seen repeatedly, ten times or more. The chain combines TRBV3-1 with TRBJ2-2, with 8 bases identical to TRBD2. The CDR3 is made up of 15 amino acids. Unmatched junction bases numbered 1, after V lost 4 bases and J lost 0 bases. CDR1 and CDR2 (germline): LGHDT, YNNKEL (reference sequence). The CDR3 coding sequence is TGTGCCAGCAGCCCACTAGCGGCGAACACCGGGGAGCTGTTTTTT. This gives the protein CASSPLAANTGELFF.

Only a few counts were recorded for this clonotype. This sequence joins TRBV3-1 and TRBJ2-3, with D possibly matching TRBD1 (5 bases). V lost 4 bases and J 4 bases, leaving 12 bases between the germline ends. The V gene's germline CDR1 is LGHDT and CDR2 YNNKEL (reference sequence). This CDR3 comprises 14 residues. CDR3 in amino acids: CASSPSRAADTQYF. The CDR3 DNA sequence: TGTGCCAGCAGCCCGTCCAGGGCTGCAGATACGCAGTATTTT.

The chain carries TRBV20-1 and TRBJ2-1, with D possibly matching TRBD1 (5 bases). V lost 3 bases and J 3 bases, leaving 15 bases between the germline ends. The CDR3 contains 15 residues. Germline loops: CDR1 DFQATT, CDR2 SNEGSKA (reference sequence). The CDR3 DNA reads TGCAGTGCTAGTTTCGACAGCAGCTACTACAATGAGCAGTTCTTC. It specifies CSASFDSSYYNEQFF.

V is TRBV11-2 and J is TRBJ1-5; the D gene is possibly TRBD1 (5 bases). The CDR3 has 14 residues. Germline V gene lookup returns CDR1 SGHAT and CDR2 FQNNGV. With 5 bases removed from V and 3 bases from J, the gap between germline ends came to 11 bases. CDR3 bases: TGTGCCAGCAGCGGCGACAGATTCAATCAGCCCCAGCATTTT. This sequence encodes CASSGDRFNQPQHF.

This clonotype was seen only a few times. The CDR3 loop reads CASSLVSHTDTQYF. CDR3 DNA sequence: TGTGCCAGCAGCTTGGTATCACACACAGATACGCAGTATTTT. The V gene is TRBV5-5, the J gene TRBJ2-3; D gene unclear. CDR1 and CDR2 (germline): SGHKS, YYEKEE (reference sequence). This CDR3 region has 14 residues. Trimming pared 0 bases from V and 2 bases from J, leaving 7 bases between.

This clonotype came up many times. The chain uses TRBV12-3 or TRBV12-4 and TRBJ2-1; 8 nucleotides line up with TRBD2. CDR3 length equals 14 residues. V gave up 5 bases and J gave up 6 bases; unmatched junction bases: 6. CDR3 sequence reads: CASSKTGTSNEQFF. Here the CDR3 DNA reads TGTGCCAGCAGTAAAACCGGGACTAGCAATGAGCAGTTCTTC.

Remarks on this clonotype: A much larger clone is a single base away; this may be a read error. The chain employs TRBV6-2 or TRBV6-3 and TRBJ2-3; D not certain. CDR1 and CDR2 from the germline V gene are MNHEY and SVGEGT. Trimming shortened V by 2 bases and J by 9 bases, and 6 bases separated the two germline ends. The CDR3 contains 11 residues. The CDR3, as DNA: TGTGCCAGCAGTTACCAGGACACGCAGTATTTT. It codes for CASSYQDTQYF.

The rearrangement joins TRBV5-1 to TRBJ1-5; the match to TRBD1 covers 9 bases. CDR3 length equals 14 residues. Germline CDR1 and CDR2: SGHRS and YFSETQ. Trimming removed 2 bases from V and 6 bases from J; junction bases left unmatched: 3. The DNA of the CDR3 is TGCGCCAGCAGCTTCACAGGGGGCGGTCAGCCCCAGCATTTT. Its translation: CASSFTGGGQPQHF.

This clonotype appeared many times. The CDR3 bases are TGTGCCAGCAGCCAAGTGAGGGACAGGGGCCCTTTTACTGGGGAGCTGTTTTTT. It specifies CASSQVRDRGPFTGELFF. This chain joins TRBV3-1 and TRBJ2-2; 10 positions agree with TRBD1. Trimming at V came to 1 base and at J to 8 bases, leaving 13 bases not matched to a gene. The CDR3 length is 18 residues. From germline, CDR1 is LGHDT and CDR2 YNNKEL (reference sequence).

This clonotype was counted at least ten times. This chain connects TRBV5-1 to TRBJ2-2, with no clear D. The CDR3 has 13 residues. Looked up from germline, CDR1 is SGHRS and CDR2 is YFSETQ. V gave up 4 bases and J gave up 6 bases, with 10 bases separating them. The DNA of the CDR3 is TGCGCCAGCAGCCCCCCAGGAGCCGGGGAGCTGTTTTTT. Its translation: CASSPPGAGELFF.

This clonotype showed up many times. The chain recombines TRBV7-9 with TRBJ1-3, with TRBD1 as a possible D gene (5 bases). The germline gives CDR1 SEHNR, CDR2 FQNEAQ (reference sequence). Trimming took off 5 bases at V and 4 bases at J, with 9 bases between the two ends. The CDR3 sequence is 13 residues long. The CDR3: CASSPGYGNTIYF. The CDR3 DNA reads as TGTGCCAGCAGCCCAGGGTACGGAAACACCATATATTTT.

This clonotype was counted between two and nine times. This sequence joins TRBV5-1 and TRBJ2-5; TRBD1 matches at 7 bases. Germline V gene data show CDR1 as SGHRS and CDR2 as YFSETQ. After removal of 0 bases from V and 4 bases from J, the junction contained 3 bases not matched to a gene. This CDR3 region has 14 residues. The CDR3 here is CASSLDRGGETQYF. Here the CDR3 DNA reads TGCGCCAGCAGCTTGGACAGGGGTGGAGAGACCCAGTACTTC.

The genes are TRBV5-1 and TRBJ2-3; 9 bases align to TRBD2. Looked up from germline, CDR1 is SGHRS and CDR2 is YFSETQ. The CDR3 contains 18 residues. The V and J ends lost 4 bases and 3 bases, in that order; junction bases with no gene match: 15. CDR3 sequence: CASSVAGWRGGWTDTQYF. Here the CDR3 DNA reads TGCGCCAGCAGCGTGGCGGGCTGGCGGGGGGGCTGGACAGATACGCAGTATTTT.

Ten or more counts support this clonotype. The chain recombines TRBV19 with TRBJ2-1; weak D call: TRBD1 (8 bases). Per the germline V gene, CDR1 is LNHDA and CDR2 is SQIVND (reference sequence). V was cut by 6 bases and J by 6 bases, with 18 bases left in between. The CDR3 is 15 residues long. The CDR3 protein is CASRQGAAGANEQFF. CDR3 DNA: TGTGCCAGTAGGCAGGGGGCGGCGGGGGCCAATGAGCAGTTCTTC.

This clonotype was recorded many times. The chain employs TRBV30 and TRBJ2-3; tentatively, D is TRBD1 or TRBD2 (6 bases each). Trimming took 0 bases from V and 6 from J, leaving 7 bases between them. The CDR3 runs to 12 residues. Germline-derived CDR1 and CDR2 are GTSNPN and SVGIG (reference sequence). CDR3: CAWSVGGDTQYF. CDR3 in DNA: TGTGCCTGGAGTGTAGGGGGGGATACGCAGTATTTT.

This clonotype has ten or more counts. The V gene is TRBV7-2, the J gene TRBJ2-2; D not resolved. The V and J ends lost 5 bases and 0 bases respectively, with 1 base between them. From germline, CDR1 is SGHTA and CDR2 FQGNSA. The CDR3 has 12 amino acids. Here the CDR3 reads CASSPNTGELFF. CDR3 coding DNA: TGTGCCAGCAGCCCGAACACCGGGGAGCTGTTTTTT.